The 3 T cell receptor beta chains in this list originate from one sample, sequenced in a study of sequential checkpoint blockade in melanoma. Treatment given: randomized to nivolumab then ipilimumab (arm A) or the reverse (arm B). Some clones are missing from TCRdb's copy, which holds only in-frame ones; the method was immunoSEQ multiplex PCR. The sample lists about 27,000 clones; roughly 77% were seen once. This specimen was CD8+ T cells sorted from blood (inferred from file names), taken from a patient given nivolumab and ipilimumab in sequence. The origin of the receptors is a human donor with melanoma.

This chain joins TRBV7-3 and TRBJ2-1, with TRBD2 matching 7 bases. The CDR3 contains 14 residues. The germline gives CDR1 SGHTA, CDR2 FQGTGA. Trimming removed 4 bases from V and 5 bases from J; junction bases left unmatched: 5. Here the CDR3 DNA reads TGTGCCAGCAGCTCAGGAAGCGGGGACAATGAGCAGTTCTTC. Translated: CASSSGSGDNEQFF.

The table lists this clone with a count of one. The chain recombines TRBV9 with TRBJ1-3; a weak D match, TRBD1 (5 bases). CDR3 length: 12 residues. The germline V gene has CDR1 SGDLS and CDR2 YYNGEE. Trimming shortened V by 2 bases and J by 9 bases, and 9 bases separated the two germline ends. The CDR3 DNA follows: TGTGCCAGCAGCGTCCAGGGAGGCACCATATATTTT. Translating gives CASSVQGGTIYF.

This clone came up once. This rearrangement joins TRBV28 to TRBJ2-7, with a possible D match to TRBD2 (5 bases). Germline lookup yields CDR1 MDHEN and CDR2 SYDVKM. Trimming stripped 7 bases from V and 2 bases from J, with 15 bases between. The CDR3 covers 14 residues. The CDR3 nucleotides are TGTGCCAGCAACTTTGGGAGCAGGACCTACGAGCAGTACTTC. Its translation: CASNFGSRTYEQYF. Combining the CDR3 with reference TRBV28 and TRBJ2-7 gives the whole variable domain DVKVTQSSRYLVKRTGEKVFLECVQDMDHENMFWYRQDPGLGLRLIYFSYDVKMKEKGDIPEGYSVSREKKERFSLILESASTNQTSMYLCASNFGSRTYEQYFGPGTRLTVT.